The 8 T cell receptor beta chains below all came from one sample that was sequenced in a study of shared clonotypes between healthy human individuals. The naive CD8 fraction comprised CD45RO-negative cells positively selected for CCR7 and excluded terminally differentiated effector memory CD45RA+ cells. Sequencing used immunoSEQ multiplex PCR; TCRdb keeps in-frame clones, though not all of them. The sample lists about 2 million clones; approximately 94% were seen once. Sequenced: naive CD8+ T cells sorted from blood. The receptor set was obtained from a man younger than 35 in good health.

This clone was found once. This sequence joins TRBV29-1 and TRBJ2-5; 7 nucleotides line up with TRBD2. The germline CDR1 and CDR2 sequences are SQVTM and ANQGSEA. J was trimmed by 3 bases and V by 4 bases; bases with no gene match: 8. CDR3 length: 14 amino acids. CDR3 amino acids: CSVVGDYLEETQYF. Here the CDR3 DNA reads TGCAGCGTTGTTGGGGACTACCTCGAAGAGACCCAGTACTTC.

This chain connects TRBV9 to TRBJ2-2; TRBD2 agrees at 8 bases. The CDR3 has 16 residues. In germline, CDR1 is SGDLS, CDR2 YYNGEE. J gave up 1 base and V 3 bases, and 5 bases lay outside the gene matches. The CDR3 nucleotides read TGTGCCAGCAGCGCCCGGCTAGCGGGGAACACCGGGGAGCTGTTTTTT. Residues: CASSARLAGNTGELFF.

The chain couples TRBV7-9 to TRBJ2-7; 7 positions match TRBD1. Trimming removed 5 bases from V and 5 bases from J; junction bases left unmatched: 6. In germline, CDR1 is SEHNR, CDR2 FQNEAQ (reference sequence). The CDR3 has 13 amino acids. The CDR3 reads CASSPGQLNEQYF. The CDR3 DNA reads as TGTGCCAGCAGCCCGGGACAGCTGAACGAGCAGTACTTC.

In nucleotides, the CDR3 is TGTGCCAGCAGCTCAGGACTAGCGGGGGCGAAGACCCAGTACTTC. Encoded protein: CASSSGLAGAKTQYF. The chain combines TRBV13 with TRBJ2-5, with TRBD2 matching over 13 bases. The CDR3 spans 15 residues. Unmatched junction bases numbered 5, after V lost 4 bases and J lost 6 bases. CDR1 is PRHDT and CDR2 is FYEKMQ in the germline V gene (reference sequence).

V and J are TRBV7-2 and TRBJ2-7, with 12 bases fitting TRBD1. Germline CDR1 reads SGHTA; CDR2 reads FQGNSA. There are 16 residues in the CDR3. V lost 2 bases, J lost 6 bases, and 8 bases stayed unmatched. Here the CDR3 reads CASSLRGTGGQSEQYF. DNA for the CDR3: TGTGCCAGCAGCTTAAGGGGGACAGGGGGCCAATCCGAGCAGTACTTC.

This chain uses TRBV7-9 with TRBJ2-3, with 10 bases lining up with TRBD2. Germline assignment: CDR1 SEHNR and CDR2 FQNEAQ (reference sequence). This CDR3 has 16 amino acids. With 4 bases clipped from V and 2 bases from J, the junction kept 6 bases outside the gene matches. CDR3 DNA: TGTGCCAGCAGCTCGATAGCGGGGGGCTACACAGATACGCAGTATTTT. It translates to CASSSIAGGYTDTQYF.

This chain joins TRBV27 and TRBJ2-7; 10 bases fit TRBD1. The V gene's germline CDR1 is MNHEY and CDR2 SMNVEV (reference sequence). The CDR3 is made up of 14 amino acids. V lost 5 bases and J lost 6; bases outside the gene matches: 7. In nucleotides, the CDR3 is TGTGCCAGCAGTCCCGGGACAGGGGAGCGCGAGCAGTACTTC. Amino acid sequence: CASSPGTGEREQYF.

The rearrangement links TRBV7-8 to TRBJ2-7, with TRBD1 as a possible D gene (6 bases). Germline-derived CDR1 and CDR2 are SGHVS and FQNEAQ. CDR3 length equals 16 residues. The ends were cut back, 3 bases at V and 3 bases at J, with 18 bases in the middle. The CDR3 DNA reads as TGTGCCAGCAGCTTCGAATCCCACAGGGACAACTACGAGCAGTACTTC. Its translation: CASSFESHRDNYEQYF.